This TCR beta chain appears in the sequencing data of a study of cytomegalovirus exposure and HLA in healthy donors. Study-level information: Genotyping of 300 to 450 donors showed that approximately 83% belonged to the Caucasian-associated ancestry cluster. Study conclusions and caveats: The sole available immune exposure information was CMV serostatus. Most TCR beta V segments were productive about 87% or about 30% of the time in an earlier analysis.

Researchers ran the PCR with 60 Vbeta and 13 Jbeta primers. The method was immunoSEQ multiplex PCR; TCRdb's version includes in-frame clones alone and lacks a portion of them. The sample contains over 100,000 clones, just under 75% of which appear only once. Of note for this clone: Its antigen is still unknown.

In germline, CDR1 is SGDLS, CDR2 YYNGEE. CDR3 length: 16 residues. The V gene end was trimmed by 4 bases and the J gene end by 5 bases; junction bases not matched to a gene: 9. Material for sequencing was PBMCs. This receptor was taken from a man aged 35 to 55 in good health and CMV-seropositive. The chain has TRBV9 and TRBJ2-3, with TRBD2 matching 11 bases. The CDR3 nucleotides read TGTGCCAGCAGCTTAGGGACTAGCGGATACATAGATACGCAGTATTTT. Translated: CASSLGTSGYIDTQYF.